Listed below are T cell receptor beta chains from one sample, sequenced in a study of blood T cell repertoires in COVID-19. Measured with immunoSEQ multiplex PCR; TCRdb has only the in-frame clones, and not every one. The data show some 250,000 clones, 60% to 75% seen once. The sample comprised peripheral blood. The receptor set was obtained from an elderly woman with acute or convalescent COVID-19. The CDR3 runs from the conserved cysteine through the conserved F or W. A D gene is named only where the DNA matches it firmly. Size is omitted from some rows. Given values are once, few, many or a class for expanded clones.

abundance,d_gene,v_gene,j_gene,CDR3aa,CDR3nt
once,.,TRBV2,TRBJ2-4,CASSDELLAKNIQYF,TGTGCCAGCAGTGATGAGCTCCTAGCCAAAAACATTCAGTACTTC
.,TRBD2,TRBV10-3,TRBJ2-1,CATSVTTSGRTNEQFF,TGTGCCACCAGCGTGACGACTAGCGGGAGGACCAATGAGCAGTTCTTC
.,TRBD1,TRBV2,TRBJ2-5,CASSAGGIETQYF,TGTGCCAGCAGTGCAGGGGGTATAGAGACCCAGTACTTC
.,TRBD1,TRBV27,TRBJ1-5,CASSLQGGNQPQHF,TGTGCCAGCAGTTTACAGGGGGGCAATCAGCCCCAGCATTTT
few,.,TRBV27,TRBJ1-1,CASSLRGKAFF,TGTGCCAGCAGTTTAAGAGGTAAAGCTTTCTTT
.,.,TRBV30,TRBJ2-5,CAWSVSDSRQETQYF,TGTGCCTGGAGTGTATCCGACAGCCGCCAAGAGACCCAGTACTTC
.,.,TRBV5-1,TRBJ1-4,CASSYSGVTNEKLFF,TGCGCCAGCAGCTACTCAGGGGTAACTAATGAAAAACTGTTTTTT
.,.,TRBV6-4,TRBJ1-2,CASSDFGGYLDPNYGYTF,TGTGCCAGCAGTGACTTCGGAGGCTATTTGGACCCTAACTATGGCTACACCTTC
.,.,TRBV19,TRBJ1-5,CASSARTATPQHF,TGTGCCAGTAGTGCCCGGACAGCGACGCCCCAGCATTTT
few,TRBD1,TRBV27,TRBJ1-6,CASSLRTGDNSPLHF,TGTGCCAGCAGTCTTAGAACAGGGGATAATTCACCCCTCCACTTT
.,TRBD2,TRBV2,TRBJ2-1,CASSEGSGGYNEQFF,TGTGCCAGCAGTGAAGGGAGCGGGGGCTACAATGAGCAGTTCTTC
.,.,TRBV7-2,TRBJ1-2,CASSSDSNYGYTF,TGTGCCAGCAGCTCCGACAGTAACTATGGCTACACCTTC
.,TRBD1,TRBV19,TRBJ1-2,CASSAGQGLGYTF,TGTGCCAGTAGTGCAGGACAGGGGCTTGGCTACACCTTC
few,TRBD2,TRBV6-2/TRBV6-3,TRBJ2-5,CASSRPGLGTETQYF,TGTGCCAGCAGCCGACCGGGACTAGGGACAGAGACCCAGTACTTC
.,.,TRBV7-9,TRBJ1-1,CASSLGQANTEAFF,TGTGCCAGCAGCTTAGGACAGGCGAACACTGAAGCTTTCTTT
.,.,TRBV7-5,TRBJ1-3,CVRSLVLSEAGTRGNTTYF,TGTGTCAGAAGCTTAGTCTTATCGGAGGCTGGGACACGCGGAAACACCACATATTTT
.,.,TRBV7-3,TRBJ1-1,CASSPQQGVTEAFF,TGTGCCAGCAGCCCCCAACAGGGAGTCACTGAAGCTTTCTTT
.,.,TRBV6-5,TRBJ2-5,CASSSSETQYF,TGTGCCAGCAGTTCGTCGGAGACCCAGTACTTC
few,.,TRBV19,TRBJ2-2,CASSTWTDTGELFF,TGTGCCAGTAGTACATGGACAGACACCGGGGAGCTGTTTTTT
.,.,TRBV9,TRBJ2-1,CASSNWSRRGVEQFF,TGTGCCAGCAGCAACTGGTCCCGTCGGGGAGTTGAGCAGTTCTTC
.,TRBD2,TRBV9,TRBJ2-5,CASSAGLAGGQETQYF,TGTGCCAGCAGCGCAGGACTAGCGGGGGGACAAGAGACCCAGTACTTC
.,TRBD1,TRBV27,TRBJ2-7,CASSFLRYPPDRGRRYF,TGTGCCAGCAGTTTCCTTCGTTATCCGCCTGACAGGGGACGCAGGTACTTC
.,.,TRBV5-5,TRBJ2-5,CASSFRPRGVEETQYF,TGTGCCAGCAGCTTTAGGCCCAGGGGAGTTGAGGAGACCCAGTACTTC
.,TRBD2,TRBV5-4,TRBJ2-2,CASSLPGLAAGELFF,TGTGCCAGCAGCTTACCGGGACTAGCGGCCGGGGAGCTGTTTTTT
.,.,TRBV19,TRBJ1-5,CASNLSNQPQHF,TGTGCCAGTAATCTTAGCAATCAGCCCCAGCATTTT
few,.,TRBV2,TRBJ2-3,CASSESPRLGPDTQYF,TGTGCCAGCTCTGAGTCTCCGCGACTAGGTCCAGATACGCAGTATTTT
.,.,TRBV5-6,TRBJ2-3,CASGILQGRLTDTQYF,TGTGCCAGCGGCATATTACAGGGTAGACTGACAGATACGCAGTATTTT
.,TRBD1,TRBV18,TRBJ2-1,CASSQGQGSYNEQFF,TGTGCCAGCTCACAGGGACAGGGGTCCTACAATGAGCAGTTCTTC
.,.,TRBV4-1,TRBJ2-1,CASSPSRDRSSYNEQFF,TGCGCCAGCAGCCCCTCCCGCGACAGGAGCTCCTACAATGAGCAGTTCTTC
.,TRBD1,TRBV2,TRBJ1-1,CASSLQGTEAFF,TGTGCCAGCAGCTTACAGGGGACTGAAGCTTTCTTT
.,TRBD2,TRBV29-1,TRBJ2-3,CSVEPSGSLGGAPADTQYF,TGCAGCGTTGAACCCAGCGGGAGTCTCGGTGGTGCCCCCGCAGATACGCAGTATTTT
.,TRBD1,TRBV6-5,TRBJ2-5,CASSSRGQYQETQYF,TGTGCCAGCAGTTCCCGGGGACAGTACCAAGAGACCCAGTACTTC
.,.,TRBV6-5,TRBJ1-3,CASSYSGSRTGNTIYF,TGTGCCAGCAGTTACTCAGGGAGCAGAACTGGAAACACCATATATTTT
.,.,TRBV27,TRBJ1-6,CASSFGGSYNSPLHF,TGTGCCAGCAGTTTTGGCGGCTCCTATAATTCACCCCTCCACTTT
.,.,TRBV7-2,TRBJ2-7,CASSLASMQAYEQYF,TGTGCCAGCAGCTTAGCTTCGATGCAGGCCTACGAGCAGTACTTC
.,.,TRBV5-1,TRBJ1-1,CASSSQTVNTEAFF,TGCGCCAGCAGCTCTCAGACAGTGAACACTGAAGCTTTCTTT
.,.,TRBV14,TRBJ2-7,CASSQGNFLYEQYF,TGTGCCAGCAGCCAAGGAAACTTCCTCTACGAGCAGTACTTC
.,.,TRBV18,TRBJ1-1,CASSPVMGAEAFF,TGTGCCAGCTCACCCGTCATGGGAGCTGAAGCTTTCTTT
.,.,TRBV5-4,TRBJ2-1,CASSSPSYNEQFF,TGTGCCAGCAGCTCCCCGTCCTACAATGAGCAGTTCTTC
.,TRBD1,TRBV7-2,TRBJ2-1,CASRSGTGRLNEQFF,TGTGCCAGCAGATCCGGGACAGGGCGTCTCAATGAGCAGTTCTTC
.,.,TRBV5-1,TRBJ2-7,CASSLGQSFGEQYF,TGCGCCAGCAGCTTGGGGCAGTCCTTTGGCGAGCAGTACTTC
few,TRBD1,TRBV6-2/TRBV6-3,TRBJ2-7,CASSKTGSSYEQYF,TGTGCCAGCAGTAAGACAGGGAGCTCCTACGAGCAGTACTTC
.,.,TRBV19,TRBJ1-1,CASSIFSGMNTEAFF,TGTGCCAGTAGTATCTTTTCAGGGATGAACACTGAAGCTTTCTTT
.,.,TRBV4-3,TRBJ2-5,CASSQDWVGAQETQYF,TGCGCCAGCAGCCAAGATTGGGTGGGGGCGCAGGAGACCCAGTACTTC
.,.,TRBV9,TRBJ2-7,CASSPRVRGYYEQYF,TGTGCCAGCAGCCCCCGGGTTAGAGGCTACTACGAGCAGTACTTC
.,TRBD1,TRBV5-1,TRBJ1-2,CASSLSPPAGGQSYGYTF,TGCGCCAGCAGCTTGTCCCCGCCCGCAGGGGGCCAATCCTATGGCTACACCTTC
.,TRBD1,TRBV7-8,TRBJ1-5,CASSLQPGQGREPQHF,TGTGCCAGCAGCTTACAACCGGGACAGGGTAGGGAGCCCCAGCATTTT
.,.,TRBV2,TRBJ2-7,CASRRAYEQYF,TGTGCCAGCAGGAGAGCGTACGAGCAGTACTTC
few,TRBD1,TRBV10-3,TRBJ1-5,CAISDWTGGLGQPQHF,TGTGCCATCAGTGATTGGACAGGGGGTTTAGGTCAGCCCCAGCATTTT
.,.,TRBV27,TRBJ1-4,CASSLRGSNEKLFF,TGTGCCAGCAGCCTCAGGGGATCCAATGAAAAACTGTTTTTT
.,TRBD1,TRBV7-9,TRBJ2-2,CASKTSPRGRNTGELFF,TGTGCCAGCAAGACATCCCCGAGGGGGCGTAACACCGGGGAGCTGTTTTTT
.,TRBD1,TRBV2,TRBJ2-2,CASSEQGAGELFF,TGTGCCAGCAGTGAACAGGGGGCCGGGGAGCTGTTTTTT
.,TRBD2,TRBV9,TRBJ2-3,CASSVVGGSTDTQYF,TGTGCCAGCAGCGTAGTGGGGGGGAGCACAGATACGCAGTATTTT
few,.,TRBV18,TRBJ1-1,CASSPSRENTEAFF,TGTGCCAGCTCACCTTCTCGGGAAAACACTGAAGCTTTCTTT
.,TRBD2,TRBV2,TRBJ2-7,CASAFLSSGFYEQYF,TGTGCCAGCGCTTTCCTCTCTAGCGGATTCTACGAGCAGTACTTC